The rows below give T cell receptor beta chains drawn from one sample of a study of T cell repertoires in cytomegalovirus infection. One entry per CDR3 protein results from TCRdb running MiXCR on the reads. The sample shows fewer than 550,000 distinct CDR3 sequences, roughly 30% of them seen only once. Sequencing was done on a sample of PBMCs. The receptor set was obtained from a human donor in good health (CMV status not recorded). Some clones in this sample may be carry-over from other donors' samples. Both conserved end residues are part of each CDR3. A D gene is named only where the DNA matches it firmly. Size tells how often a clone was seen (once, few, many) or the class of an expanded clone, and some rows leave it out.

d_call,j_call,clone_size,v_call,cdr3_nt,cdr3_aa
TRBD2,TRBJ2-7,.,TRBV2,TGTGCCAGCAGTGAACTAGCGGGGAGGTTTCAGTACTTC,CASSELAGRFQYF
TRBD2,TRBJ2-1,.,TRBV5-4,TGTGCCAGCAGCTTGCTGCGGGGGGGCAGTGAGCAGTTCTTC,CASSLLRGGSEQFF
.,TRBJ2-2,many,TRBV7-2,TGTGCCAGCAGCTTCACACCGTCGAACACCGGGGAGCTGTTTTTT,CASSFTPSNTGELFF
TRBD1,TRBJ1-4,few,TRBV4-1,TGCGCCAGCAGCGTCGGGGACAGGACTGAAAAACTGTTTTTT,CASSVGDRTEKLFF
.,TRBJ1-2,many,TRBV7-8,TGTGCCAGCAGCTTAAAGGTCTCAGGTGATGGCTACACCTTC,CASSLKVSGDGYTF
.,TRBJ2-6,.,TRBV4-1,TGCGCCAGCAGCCCCAAAGACAGTCGCCCCCAACTATCTGGGGCCAACGTCCTGACTTTC,CASSPKDSRPQLSGANVLTF
.,TRBJ2-5,.,TRBV4-2,TGTGCCAGCAGCCAAGATAGACGCCGGGAAGAGACCCAGTACTTC,CASSQDRRREETQYF
TRBD2,TRBJ2-7,many,TRBV7-2,TGTGCCAGCAGCCCGGAGGGCCTTCGCGGGGGCTACGAGCAGTACTTC,CASSPEGLRGGYEQYF
.,TRBJ2-1,.,TRBV4-1,TGCGCCAGCAGCCAAGATTGGTTTTCGGAATCCTTCTTC,CASSQDWFSESFF
TRBD1,TRBJ1-1,.,TRBV2,TGTGCCCTACAGCGCAGTCTAACAGGGGGGAAGGAAAACACTGAAGCTTTCTTT,CALQRSLTGGKENTEAFF
TRBD1,TRBJ1-1,many,TRBV7-2,TGTGCCAGCAGATTCTACAGGGGGGACACTGAAGCTTTCTTT,CASRFYRGDTEAFF
TRBD1,TRBJ1-2,.,TRBV19,TGTGCCAGTAGTACCGGACAGGGGTTCGGTCGCTACACCTTC,CASSTGQGFGRYTF
.,TRBJ1-2,.,TRBV20-1,TGCAGTGCTAGAGACGGACAGTTGCCAACCTATGGCTACACCTTC,CSARDGQLPTYGYTF
.,TRBJ1-5,few,TRBV20-1,TGCAGTGCTAGAGATCAGCCCGGTGGTAGCAATCAGCCCCAGCATTTT,CSARDQPGGSNQPQHF
.,TRBJ1-2,.,TRBV7-9,TGTGCCAGCAGCTTAGGCGCCTCGCGAGGCTACACCTTC,CASSLGASRGYTF
TRBD1,TRBJ2-2,many,TRBV7-2,TGTGCCAGCAGCTCGCGGGTTTATGGGACAGTGTTTTTT,CASSSRVYGTVFF
.,TRBJ1-3,.,TRBV6-8,TGTGCCAGCAGAACCCTTTATGGAAACACCATATATTTT,CASRTLYGNTIYF
.,TRBJ1-1,.,TRBV5-6,TGTGCCAGCAGCTTGGAGGGGCCCGCAGGGAACACTGAAGCTTTCTTT,CASSLEGPAGNTEAFF
.,TRBJ2-7,many,TRBV6-1,TGTGCCAGCAGTGAACCCGGGGGACGGTCCTACGAGCAGTACTTC,CASSEPGGRSYEQYF
.,TRBJ1-5,.,TRBV4-3,TGCGCCAGCAGCCCCGCGAGAGGAATGGGTCAGCCCCAGCATTTT,CASSPARGMGQPQHF
TRBD1,TRBJ1-5,few,TRBV20-1,TGCAGTGCCACGGGGACAGGGGCACATCAGCCCCAGCATTTT,CSATGTGAHQPQHF
TRBD1,TRBJ1-2,many,TRBV27,TGTGCCAGCAGTTTAAACAGGGGTGGTGGCTACACCTTC,CASSLNRGGGYTF
.,TRBJ2-3,many,TRBV6-1,TGTGCCAGTCGGCCAAGCACAGATACGCAGTATTTT,CASRPSTDTQYF
TRBD2,TRBJ2-2,few,TRBV11-2,TGTGCCAGCAGCTTAACACTAGCGGGAGATACCGGGGAGCTGTTTTTT,CASSLTLAGDTGELFF
.,TRBJ1-2,many,TRBV7-8,TGTGCCAGCAGCTCCGCCTACAGCAGTACTAACTATGGCTACACCTTC,CASSSAYSSTNYGYTF
.,TRBJ1-5,few,TRBV6-1,TGTGCCAGCAGTTCAGGGAATAATCAGCCCCAGCATTTT,CASSSGNNQPQHF
.,TRBJ1-1,.,TRBV29-1,TGCAGCGTTGGGGACCGATTCCAGGGCACTGAAGCTTTCTTT,CSVGDRFQGTEAFF
.,TRBJ2-3,once,TRBV10-3,TGTGCCATCGGGGAGGGGGCCGAGAGGAGTTCGCAGTATTTT,CAIGEGAERSSQYF
.,TRBJ2-1,few,TRBV7-9,TGTGCCAGCAGCTCGGGGACGGATTCCTACAATGAGCAGTTCTTC,CASSSGTDSYNEQFF
TRBD2,TRBJ2-4,.,TRBV5-1,TGCGCCAGCAGCTTGGCGATCCTAGCGGGGGATAAAAACATTCAGTACTTC,CASSLAILAGDKNIQYF
.,TRBJ1-1,.,TRBV7-9,TGTGCCAGCAGCTCGCCCCAGGGTATGAACACTGAAGCTTTCTTT,CASSSPQGMNTEAFF
.,TRBJ2-1,many,TRBV7-6,TGTGCCAGCAGCCAGGTTGGAAATGAGCAGTTCTTC,CASSQVGNEQFF
.,TRBJ1-5,many,TRBV10-2,TGCGCCAGCAGCGACCCGGGACCCCGAGGGAATCAGCCCCAGCATTTT,CASSDPGPRGNQPQHF
TRBD2,TRBJ2-3,few,TRBV7-8,TGTGCCAGCAGCCAAGGTCCGTCTAGCGGGGCGGATACGCAGTATTTT,CASSQGPSSGADTQYF
.,TRBJ2-3,.,TRBV24-1,TGTGCCACCGCCGTTGGTGATCCGCAGTATTTT,CATAVGDPQYF
.,TRBJ2-7,few,TRBV4-1,TGCGCCAGCAGCCCCGTCGGGGGCTTCGAGCAGTACTTC,CASSPVGGFEQYF
.,TRBJ1-5,few,TRBV27,TGTGCCAGCAGTCACGCTCAGGGGAGAGGCAATCAGCCCCAGCATTTT,CASSHAQGRGNQPQHF
.,TRBJ1-1,few,TRBV7-6,TGTGCCAGCAGCTCGGGCGGTACTCAAGCTTTCTTT,CASSSGGTQAFF
TRBD2,TRBJ2-3,few,TRBV6-2/TRBV6-3,TGTGCCAGCAGTTACGCGGGACTAGCGGGGACAGATACGCAGTATTTT,CASSYAGLAGTDTQYF
.,TRBJ2-7,few,TRBV2,TGTGCCAGCAGTCACTCCGACAGACTCTACGAGCAGTACTTC,CASSHSDRLYEQYF
.,TRBJ1-6,.,TRBV6-5,TGTGCCAGCAGTTACTCTAGACGGGATACTTCACCCCTCCACTTT,CASSYSRRDTSPLHF
.,TRBJ1-2,few,TRBV27,TGTGCCAGCAGTTTAAAGGGATGGAGCTATGGCTACACCTTC,CASSLKGWSYGYTF
.,TRBJ1-1,many,TRBV7-2,TGTGCCAGCAGCTTACGAAGACAAAGGAACACTGAAGCTTTCTTT,CASSLRRQRNTEAFF
.,TRBJ2-5,few,TRBV20-1,TGCAGTGCCGCGGGACTCGGAGAGACCCAGTACTTC,CSAAGLGETQYF
.,TRBJ2-1,.,TRBV28,TGTGCCAGCAGTCACAACCTACAGGGTTACAATGAGCAGTTCTTC,CASSHNLQGYNEQFF
.,TRBJ1-1,few,TRBV7-9,TGTGCCAGCAGCGCCGGGACAAATACTGAAGCTTTCTTT,CASSAGTNTEAFF